The 17 T cell receptor beta chains presented below share a single source sample, sequenced in a study of shared clonotypes between healthy human individuals. Profiled with immunoSEQ multiplex PCR; TCRdb holds only in-frame clones, not every one. Of roughly 380,000 clones in the sample, 96% were seen once. The source material was memory CD8+ T cells sorted from blood. As for subset: CD45RO+ cells pooled with CCR7-negative TemRA cells. The receptors shown here come from a man in his thirties or forties in good health.

The chain recombines TRBV29-1 with TRBJ1-3; 7 bases align to TRBD1. Germline values: CDR1 SQVTM, CDR2 ANQGSEA. This CDR3 is 13 amino acids long. After removal of 7 bases from V and 3 bases from J, the junction contained 6 bases not matched to a gene. CDR3 protein: CSAQTGFGNTIYF. DNA of the CDR3: TGCAGCGCCCAGACAGGGTTTGGAAACACCATATATTTT.

This chain links TRBV4-1 with TRBJ2-6; 10 bases align to TRBD2. The CDR3 consists of 20 residues. Looked up from germline, CDR1 is MGHRA and CDR2 is YSYEKL. With V trimmed by 4 bases and J by 0 bases, 12 bases remained unmatched. Written as DNA, the CDR3 is TGCGCCAGCAGCCTCAGGACTAGCGGACACTACACCTCTGGGGCCAACGTCCTGACTTTC. This codes for CASSLRTSGHYTSGANVLTF.

V usage is TRBV25-1 and J usage is TRBJ1-6; D gene unclear. The CDR3 extends over 14 amino acids. V lost 1 base, J lost 5 bases, and 6 bases lay in between. In germline, CDR1 is MGHDK, CDR2 SYGVNS. The CDR3 region has the DNA TGTGCCAGCAGTGAATCGGGGAATAATTCACCCCTCCACTTT. Translating gives CASSESGNNSPLHF. Full variable domain (remainder filled in from reference TRBV25-1 and TRBJ1-6): EADIYQTPRYLVIGTGKKITLECSQTMGHDKMYWYQQDPGMELHLIHYSYGVNSTEKGDLSSESTVSRIRTEHFPLTLESARPSHTSQYLCASSESGNNSPLHFGNGTRLTVT.

V is TRBV25-1 and J is TRBJ2-5; D is unresolved. Per germline, CDR1 MGHDK and CDR2 SYGVNS. V dropped 1 base and J dropped 1 base, with 7 bases sitting between them. The CDR3 is 14 amino acids. The CDR3 is CASSELRSQETQYF. CDR3 sequence (DNA): TGTGCCAGCAGTGAATTGAGGTCCCAAGAGACCCAGTACTTC.

There are a few counts of this clone. The chain carries TRBV6-1 and TRBJ1-2, with a tentative D call TRBD1 (6 bases). This CDR3 region has 14 residues. CDR1 is MNHNS, CDR2 SASEGT, per germline. The V and J ends lost 5 bases and 8 bases respectively, with 18 bases between them. CDR3 sequence: CASSWNTGIGGYTF. CDR3 coding DNA: TGTGCCAGCAGTTGGAACACAGGGATAGGAGGCTACACCTTC.

V and J are TRBV7-9 and TRBJ1-3; no reliable D call. Trimming cost V 5 bases and J 2 bases, with 4 bases left between them. The CDR3 has 12 residues. Germline-derived CDR1 and CDR2 are SEHNR and FQNEAQ (reference sequence). The CDR3 sequence is CASSRTGNTIYF. For the CDR3, the DNA is TGTGCCAGCAGCCGGACTGGAAACACCATATATTTT. Filled out from reference TRBV7-9 and TRBJ1-3, the complete variable domain reads DTGVSQNPRHKITKRGQNVTFRCDPISEHNRLYWYRQTLGQGPEFLTYFQNEAQLEKSRLLSDRFSAERPKGSFSTLEIQRTEQGDSAMYLCASSRTGNTIYFGEGSWLTVV.

CDR3 bases: TGCGCCAGCACAGGCAACACCATATATTTT. Amino acid sequence: CASTGNTIYF. This rearrangement joins TRBV10-1 to TRBJ1-3; no firm D call. V gave up 7 bases and J gave up 7 bases, with 5 bases separating them. This CDR3 spans 10 amino acids. Per the germline V gene, CDR1 is WNHNN and CDR2 is SYGVQD (reference sequence).

Written as DNA, the CDR3 is TGTGCCAGCACCAAGGCATATAATTCACCCCTCCACTTT. This gives the protein CASTKAYNSPLHF. The chain uses TRBV6-5 and TRBJ1-6; no definite D call. CDR3 size: 13 residues. V was pared by 7 bases and J by 4 bases, with 8 bases between. Looked up from germline, CDR1 is MNHEY and CDR2 is SVGAGI.

Concerning this clone itself: Germline is not matched at one junction end, which may reflect a read error. The chain joins TRBV7-7 to TRBJ2-1; tentative D call: TRBD2 (6 bases). From germline, CDR1 is SSHAT and CDR2 FNYEAQ (reference sequence). The CDR3 extends over 13 amino acids. The CDR3: CASSLAPLAEQFF. CDR3 sequence (DNA): TGTGCTAGCAGCTTAGCGCCCCTAGCGGAGCAGTTCTTC.

This clone appeared a single time. The chain recombines TRBV6-6 with TRBJ2-1; 9 bases match TRBD2. Trimming cost V 2 bases and J 8 bases; bases outside gene matches: 4. Germline CDR1 reads MNHNY; CDR2 reads SVGAGI (reference sequence). The CDR3 is 14 residues long. The CDR3 DNA reads as TGTGCCAGCAGTTACGTGGTAGCGGGAGATGAGCAGTTCTTC. Protein product: CASSYVVAGDEQFF.

The V gene is TRBV28, the J gene TRBJ2-4; weak D call: TRBD2 (6 bases). There are 14 residues in the CDR3. Between the trimmed V and J ends, which lost 7 bases and 6 bases, there was a span of 16 bases. Germline V gene sequence: CDR1 MDHEN, CDR2 SYDVKM. The CDR3, as DNA: TGTGCCAGCAAACGTCAGGGAGGCTCAAACATTCAGTACTTC. Protein product: CASKRQGGSNIQYF.

This chain joins TRBV6-1 and TRBJ2-1; 7 bases are a match to TRBD2. CDR1 and CDR2 (germline): MNHNS, SASEGT. The CDR3 has 14 amino acids. Trimming removed 3 bases from V and 8 bases from J; junction bases left unmatched: 7. The DNA of the CDR3 is TGTGCCAGCAGTGACCAGCGGGGAGGCTATGAGCAGTTCTTC. Translating gives CASSDQRGGYEQFF.

This clone has only one observation. CDR3 bases: TGCAGCGCCCAAATGGGATACTATGGCTACACCTTC. It codes for CSAQMGYYGYTF. The rearrangement joins TRBV29-1 to TRBJ1-2; no clear D. V lost 7 bases, J lost 3 bases, and 12 bases lay in between. Germline V gene data show CDR1 as SQVTM and CDR2 as ANQGSEA. There are 12 residues in the CDR3.

The chain links TRBV5-4 to TRBJ2-3; 11 bases fit TRBD1. V lost 9 bases and J lost 4; bases outside the gene matches: 16. Germline V gene data show CDR1 as SGHNT and CDR2 as YYREEE (reference sequence). CDR3 length: 17 residues. The CDR3 loop reads CAIPTSPGQGGPDTQYF. CDR3 nucleotides: TGTGCCATACCGACCTCACCGGGACAGGGGGGCCCAGATACGCAGTATTTT.

The rearrangement uses TRBV5-1 and TRBJ2-1; a possible D gene is TRBD1 (6 bases). Germline V CDR1 and CDR2: SGHRS, YFSETQ. CDR3 length equals 16 residues. V was pared by 1 base and J by 0 bases, with 11 bases between. Here the CDR3 reads CASSLTGPHSYNEQFF. In DNA, the CDR3 is TGCGCCAGCAGCTTGACAGGGCCCCACTCCTACAATGAGCAGTTCTTC.

Comments on this clone: Additional DNA sequences in this sample encode the identical CDR3. The chain joins TRBV5-1 to TRBJ2-3; 7 bases are a match to TRBD1. V lost 2 bases, J lost 2 bases, and 5 bases stayed unmatched. The CDR3 has 15 amino acids. In germline, CDR1 is SGHRS, CDR2 YFSETQ. The CDR3 DNA follows: TGCGCCAGCAGCTTAGGTGACAGGGACACAGATACGCAGTATTTT. Its translation: CASSLGDRDTDTQYF.

A remark on this clone: Other nucleotide sequences from this sample produce the same CDR3. The gene calls are TRBV5-1 and TRBJ2-1, with TRBD2 matching 7 bases. V was clipped by 1 base and J by 0 bases; unmatched bases: 1. The germline CDR1 and CDR2 sequences are SGHRS and YFSETQ. The CDR3 is 15 amino acids. DNA of the CDR3: TGCGCCAGCAGCTTGCCGGGGGGCTCCTACAATGAGCAGTTCTTC. Translating gives CASSLPGGSYNEQFF.